The clone carrying this T cell receptor beta chain was seen more than once but under ten times. The length of the CDR3 is 17 residues. The germline V gene encodes CDR1 SEHNR and CDR2 FQNEAQ (reference sequence). Losses at the gene ends were 4 bases for V and 1 base for J; bases not matched to a gene: 8. These data belong to a study of blood T cells in healthy people across ages. The study recruited healthy Caucasian donors from Russia who were aged about 6 to 90. A J-beta primer mix and a sample-barcoded 5' primer were used in a second PCR of about 7 to 12 cycles. Each CDR3 protein is one row after TCRdb ran MiXCR on the 5' RACE reads. The profile shows about 380,000 distinct CDR3 sequences, roughly half of them singletons.

Sequencing used blood. This TCR was recovered from a man between 60 and 75 years old in good health. The chain employs TRBV7-9 and TRBJ2-3; 10 bases fit TRBD2. CDR3 DNA: TGTGCCAGCAGCTCGACCGGACTAGCGGAACGCACAGATACGCAGTATTTT. Residues: CASSSTGLAERTDTQYF.